The clone carrying this TCR beta chain was detected a few times. This record belongs to a study of response to subunit inactivated influenza vaccine. Each CDR3 protein gets one entry after TCRdb re-called the RT-PCR reads with MiXCR. The repertoire has over 400,000 distinct CDR3 sequences, 13% of them found once; the top ten carry around 13%. The CDR3 spans 15 residues. Trimming removed 3 bases at V and 5 bases at J, with 13 bases between. V and J are TRBV12-3 or TRBV12-4 and TRBJ2-2; no definite D call. The TCR sequence derives from a man in his fifties who received an inactivated influenza vaccine. Sequenced here: PBMCs from blood, sampled roughly 47 days after vaccination. CDR3 in amino acids: CASSFVPQLTGELFF. The CDR3 nucleotides read TGTGCCAGCAGTTTCGTTCCGCAGTTAACCGGGGAGCTGTTTTTT.